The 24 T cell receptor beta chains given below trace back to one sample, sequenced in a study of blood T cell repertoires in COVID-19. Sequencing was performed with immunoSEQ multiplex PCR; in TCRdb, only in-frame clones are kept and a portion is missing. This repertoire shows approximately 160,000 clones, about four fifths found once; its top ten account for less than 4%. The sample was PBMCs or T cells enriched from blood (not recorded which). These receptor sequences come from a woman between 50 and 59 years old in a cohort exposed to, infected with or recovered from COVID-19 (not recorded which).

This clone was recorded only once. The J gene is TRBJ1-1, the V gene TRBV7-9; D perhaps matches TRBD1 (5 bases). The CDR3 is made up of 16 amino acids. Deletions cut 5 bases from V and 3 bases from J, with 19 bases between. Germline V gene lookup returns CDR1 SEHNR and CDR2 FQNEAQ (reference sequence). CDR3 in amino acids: CASSVRATKGDTEAFF. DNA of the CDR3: TGTGCCAGCAGCGTCCGGGCTACAAAAGGGGACACTGAAGCTTTCTTT.

CDR3 in amino acids: CASAGTKTYEQYF. In nucleotides, the CDR3 is TGTGCCAGCGCCGGGACAAAGACCTACGAGCAGTACTTC. The V call is TRBV28, the J call TRBJ2-7; TRBD1 might be the D (6 bases). The germline V gene encodes CDR1 MDHEN and CDR2 SYDVKM. Trimming shortened V by 8 bases and J by 2 bases, and 13 bases separated the two germline ends. The CDR3 spans 13 residues.

CDR3 in amino acids: CASSLLTGPNEKLFF. CDR3 bases: TGTGCCAGCAGCCTTTTGACAGGCCCTAATGAAAAACTGTTTTTT. The chain uses TRBV7-9 and TRBJ1-4; a possible D gene is TRBD1 (6 bases). Germline V gives CDR1 SEHNR, CDR2 FQNEAQ (reference sequence). This CDR3 is built from 15 residues. The V end lost 5 bases, the J end lost 3 bases, and 13 bases lay between the germline ends.

CDR3 region: CSASRQGNYEQYF. Here the CDR3 DNA reads TGCAGTGCTAGTCGGCAGGGTAACTACGAGCAGTACTTC. This chain uses TRBV20-1 with TRBJ2-7; perhaps TRBD1 as D (5 bases). Trimming cost V 3 bases and J 3 bases, with 12 bases left between them. The CDR3 runs 13 residues. Per germline, CDR1 DFQATT and CDR2 SNEGSKA (reference sequence).

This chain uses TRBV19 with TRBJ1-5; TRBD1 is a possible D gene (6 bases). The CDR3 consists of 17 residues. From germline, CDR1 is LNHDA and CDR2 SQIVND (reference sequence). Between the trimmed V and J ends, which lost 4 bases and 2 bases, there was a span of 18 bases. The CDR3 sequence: CASSKGGFSGGNQPQHF. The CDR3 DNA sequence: TGTGCCAGTAGTAAAGGGGGTTTTTCTGGGGGCAATCAGCCCCAGCATTTT.

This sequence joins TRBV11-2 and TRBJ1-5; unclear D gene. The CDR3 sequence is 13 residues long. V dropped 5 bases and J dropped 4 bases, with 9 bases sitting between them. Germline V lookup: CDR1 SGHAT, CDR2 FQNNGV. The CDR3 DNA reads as TGTGCCAGCAGCGTCAGTTATAATCAGCCCCAGCATTTT. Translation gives CASSVSYNQPQHF. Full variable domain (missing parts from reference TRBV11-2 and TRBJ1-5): EAGVAQSPRYKIIEKRQSVAFWCNPISGHATLYWYQQILGQGPKLLIQFQNNGVVDDSQLPKDRFSAERLKGVDSTLKIQPAKLEDSAVYLCASSVSYNQPQHFGDGTRLSIL.

The DNA of the CDR3 is TGTGCCTGGAGGACAGCCGGGTGGGGCAATGAGCAGTTCTTC. It specifies CAWRTAGWGNEQFF. The V and J genes are TRBV30 and TRBJ2-1, with D perhaps matching TRBD1 (5 bases). CDR3 length: 14 amino acids. Looked up from germline, CDR1 is GTSNPN and CDR2 is SVGIG (reference sequence). V lost 3 bases and J lost 6, with 15 bases in between.

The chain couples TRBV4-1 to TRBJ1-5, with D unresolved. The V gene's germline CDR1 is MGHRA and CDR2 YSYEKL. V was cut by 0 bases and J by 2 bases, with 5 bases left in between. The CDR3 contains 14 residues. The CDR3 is CASSQDIGNQPQHF. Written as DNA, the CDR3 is TGCGCCAGCAGCCAAGATATCGGCAATCAGCCCCAGCATTTT.

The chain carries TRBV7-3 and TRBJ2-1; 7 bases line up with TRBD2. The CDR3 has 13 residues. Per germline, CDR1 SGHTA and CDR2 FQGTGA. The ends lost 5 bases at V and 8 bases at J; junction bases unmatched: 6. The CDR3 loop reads CASSLYREDEQFF. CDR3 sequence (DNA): TGTGCCAGCAGCCTCTATCGGGAGGATGAGCAGTTCTTC.

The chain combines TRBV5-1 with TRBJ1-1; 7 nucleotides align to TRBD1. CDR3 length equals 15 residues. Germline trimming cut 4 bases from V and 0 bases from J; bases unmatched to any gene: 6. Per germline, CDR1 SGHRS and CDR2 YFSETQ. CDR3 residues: CASSLPGQMNTEAFF. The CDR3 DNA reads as TGCGCCAGCAGCCTTCCGGGACAGATGAACACTGAAGCTTTCTTT.

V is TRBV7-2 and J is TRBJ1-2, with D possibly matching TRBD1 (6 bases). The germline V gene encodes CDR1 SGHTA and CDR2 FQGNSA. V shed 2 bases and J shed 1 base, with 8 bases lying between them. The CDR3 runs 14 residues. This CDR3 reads CASSLQGFNYGYTF. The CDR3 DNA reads TGTGCCAGCAGCTTACAGGGGTTTAACTATGGCTACACCTTC.

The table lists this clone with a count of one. This CDR3 reads CASSYLAGGYNEQFF. CDR3 DNA sequence: TGTGCCAGCAGTTACTTAGCGGGAGGTTACAATGAGCAGTTCTTC. This chain links TRBV6-6 with TRBJ2-1, with 10 bases matching TRBD2. Trimming took 1 base from V and 4 from J; bases not matched to a gene: 1. The CDR3 extends over 15 amino acids. Germline V CDR1 and CDR2: MNHNY, SVGAGI (reference sequence).

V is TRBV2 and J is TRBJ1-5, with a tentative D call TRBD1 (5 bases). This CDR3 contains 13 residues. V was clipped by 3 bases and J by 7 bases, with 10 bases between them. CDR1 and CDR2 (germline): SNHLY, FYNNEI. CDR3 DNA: TGTGCCAGCAGTGATCAGGGTTGGCAGCCCCAGCATTTT. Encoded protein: CASSDQGWQPQHF.

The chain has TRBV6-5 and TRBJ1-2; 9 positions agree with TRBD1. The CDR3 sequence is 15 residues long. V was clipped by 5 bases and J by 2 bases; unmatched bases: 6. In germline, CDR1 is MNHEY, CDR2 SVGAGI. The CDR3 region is CASSRLTGGNYGYTF. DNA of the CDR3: TGTGCCAGCAGTCGCCTGACAGGGGGGAACTATGGCTACACCTTC.

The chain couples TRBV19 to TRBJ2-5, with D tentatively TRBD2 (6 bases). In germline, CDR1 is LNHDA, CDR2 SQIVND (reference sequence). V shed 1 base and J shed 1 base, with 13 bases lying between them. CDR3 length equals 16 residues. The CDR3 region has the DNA TGTGCCAGTAGTATAGGTGGAGCCGGGGGCCAAGAGACCCAGTACTTC. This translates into CASSIGGAGGQETQYF.

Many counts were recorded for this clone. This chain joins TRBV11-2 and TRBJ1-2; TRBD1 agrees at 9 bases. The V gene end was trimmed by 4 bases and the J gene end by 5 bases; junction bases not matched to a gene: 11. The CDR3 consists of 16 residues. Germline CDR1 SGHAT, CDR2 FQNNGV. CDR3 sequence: CASSSIPGQGEYGYTF. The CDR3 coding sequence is TGTGCCAGCAGCTCAATCCCGGGACAGGGAGAATATGGCTACACCTTC.

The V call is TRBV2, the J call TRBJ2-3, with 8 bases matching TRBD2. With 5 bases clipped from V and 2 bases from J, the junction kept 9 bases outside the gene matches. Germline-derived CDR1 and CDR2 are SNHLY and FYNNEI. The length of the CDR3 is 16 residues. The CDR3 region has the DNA TGTGCCAGCAGTCCTACCACTAGCGGCCCCACAGATACGCAGTATTTT. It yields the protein CASSPTTSGPTDTQYF.

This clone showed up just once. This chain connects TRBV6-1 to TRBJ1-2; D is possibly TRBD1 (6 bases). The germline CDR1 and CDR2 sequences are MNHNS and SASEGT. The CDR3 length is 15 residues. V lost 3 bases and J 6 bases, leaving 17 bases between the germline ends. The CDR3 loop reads CASSDSTGGGDGYTF. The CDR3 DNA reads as TGTGCCAGCAGTGATTCTACCGGAGGGGGGGATGGCTACACCTTC.

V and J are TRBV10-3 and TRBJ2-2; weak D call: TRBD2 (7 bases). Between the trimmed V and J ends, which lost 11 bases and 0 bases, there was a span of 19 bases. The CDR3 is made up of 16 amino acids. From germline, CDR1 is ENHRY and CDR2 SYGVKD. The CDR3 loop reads CAGQGGGDPNTGELFF. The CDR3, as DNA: TGTGCCGGCCAGGGAGGGGGGGACCCGAACACCGGGGAGCTGTTTTTT.

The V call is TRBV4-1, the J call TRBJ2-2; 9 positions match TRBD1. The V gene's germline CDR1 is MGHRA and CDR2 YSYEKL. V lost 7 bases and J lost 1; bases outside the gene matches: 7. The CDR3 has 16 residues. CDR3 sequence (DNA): TGCGCCAGCACCCGCGGGGGACAGGGGAACACCGGGGAGCTGTTTTTT. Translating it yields CASTRGGQGNTGELFF.

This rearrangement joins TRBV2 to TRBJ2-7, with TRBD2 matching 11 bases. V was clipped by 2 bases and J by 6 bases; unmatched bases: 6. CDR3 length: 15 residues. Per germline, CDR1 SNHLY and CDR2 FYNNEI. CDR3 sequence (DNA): TGTGCCAGCAGTGAAATTGGGACTAGCGGCACCGAGCAGTACTTC. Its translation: CASSEIGTSGTEQYF.

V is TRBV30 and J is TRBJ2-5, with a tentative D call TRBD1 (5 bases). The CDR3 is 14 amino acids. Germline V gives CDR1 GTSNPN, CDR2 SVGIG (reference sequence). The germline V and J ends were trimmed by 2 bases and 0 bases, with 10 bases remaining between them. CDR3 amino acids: CAWSSPGYQETQYF. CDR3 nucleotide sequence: TGTGCCTGGAGTAGCCCAGGGTACCAAGAGACCCAGTACTTC.

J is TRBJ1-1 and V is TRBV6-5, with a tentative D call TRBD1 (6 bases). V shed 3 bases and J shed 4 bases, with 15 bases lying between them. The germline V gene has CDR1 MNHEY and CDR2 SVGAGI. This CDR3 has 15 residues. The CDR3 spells CASSYPGQTGTEAFF. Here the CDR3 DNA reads TGTGCCAGCAGTTATCCGGGACAAACTGGCACTGAAGCTTTCTTT.

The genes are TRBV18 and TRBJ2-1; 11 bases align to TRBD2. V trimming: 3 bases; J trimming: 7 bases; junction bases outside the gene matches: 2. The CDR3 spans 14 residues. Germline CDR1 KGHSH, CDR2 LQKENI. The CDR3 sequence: CASSPLAGGNEQFF. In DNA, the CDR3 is TGTGCCAGCTCACCGCTAGCGGGAGGTAATGAGCAGTTCTTC.